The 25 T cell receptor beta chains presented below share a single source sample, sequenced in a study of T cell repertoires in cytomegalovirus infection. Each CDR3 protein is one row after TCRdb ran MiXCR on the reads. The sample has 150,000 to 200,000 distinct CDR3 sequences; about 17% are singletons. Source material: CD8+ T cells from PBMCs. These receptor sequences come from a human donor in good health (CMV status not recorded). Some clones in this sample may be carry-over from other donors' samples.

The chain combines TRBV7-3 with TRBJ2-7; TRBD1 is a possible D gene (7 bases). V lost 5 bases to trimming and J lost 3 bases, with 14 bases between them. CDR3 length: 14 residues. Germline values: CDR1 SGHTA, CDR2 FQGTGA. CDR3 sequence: CASSQGDWSYEQYF. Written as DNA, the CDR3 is TGTGCCAGCAGCCAGGGGGACTGGAGCTACGAGCAGTACTTC.

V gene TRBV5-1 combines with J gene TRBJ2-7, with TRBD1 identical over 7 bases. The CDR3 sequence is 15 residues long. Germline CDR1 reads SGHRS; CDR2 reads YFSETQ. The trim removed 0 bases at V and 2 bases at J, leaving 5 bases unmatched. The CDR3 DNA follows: TGCGCCAGCAGCTTGGTCTCACAGGGGACCTACGAGCAGTACTTC. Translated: CASSLVSQGTYEQYF.

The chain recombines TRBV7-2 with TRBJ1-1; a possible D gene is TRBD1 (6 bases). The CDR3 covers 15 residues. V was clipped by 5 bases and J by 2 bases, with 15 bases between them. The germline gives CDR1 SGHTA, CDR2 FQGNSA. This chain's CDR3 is CASSGYREYNTEAFF. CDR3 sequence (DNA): TGTGCCAGCAGCGGCTACAGGGAGTATAACACTGAAGCTTTCTTT. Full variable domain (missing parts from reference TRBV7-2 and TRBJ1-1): GAGVSQSPSNKVTEKGKDVELRCDPISGHTALYWYRQSLGQGLEFLIYFQGNSAPDKSGLPSDRFSAERTGGSVSTLTIQRTQQEDSAVYLCASSGYREYNTEAFFGQGTRLTVV.

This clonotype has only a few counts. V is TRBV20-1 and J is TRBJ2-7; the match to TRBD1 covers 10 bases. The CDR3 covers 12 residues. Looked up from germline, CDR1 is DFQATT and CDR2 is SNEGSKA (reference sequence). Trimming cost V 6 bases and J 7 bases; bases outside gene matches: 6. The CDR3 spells CSARQGAREQYF. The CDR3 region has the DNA TGCAGTGCGAGACAGGGGGCGAGGGAGCAGTACTTC.

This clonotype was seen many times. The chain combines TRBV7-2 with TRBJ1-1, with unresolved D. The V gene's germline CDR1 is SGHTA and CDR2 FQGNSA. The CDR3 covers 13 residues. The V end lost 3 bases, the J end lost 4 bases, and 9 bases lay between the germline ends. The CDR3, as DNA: TGTGCCAGCAGCTTCCGGACCGTCACTGAAGCTTTCTTT. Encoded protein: CASSFRTVTEAFF.

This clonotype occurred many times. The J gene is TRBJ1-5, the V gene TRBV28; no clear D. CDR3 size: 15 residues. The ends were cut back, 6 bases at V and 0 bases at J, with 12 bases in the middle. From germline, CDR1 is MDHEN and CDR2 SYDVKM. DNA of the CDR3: TGTGCCAGCAGAAGGTCTTCTCTTAGCAATCAGCCCCAGCATTTT. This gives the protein CASRRSSLSNQPQHF.

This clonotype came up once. The CDR3 protein is CASSPTTGPPPGEKLFF. In DNA form, the CDR3 reads TGTGCCAGCAGCCCCACTACCGGACCGCCCCCTGGGGAAAAACTGTTTTTT. The chain uses TRBV7-4 and TRBJ1-4; D is undetermined. V shed 5 bases and J shed 8 bases, with 24 bases lying between them. The CDR3 is made up of 17 amino acids. Germline loops: CDR1 SGHVT, CDR2 SQSDAQ.

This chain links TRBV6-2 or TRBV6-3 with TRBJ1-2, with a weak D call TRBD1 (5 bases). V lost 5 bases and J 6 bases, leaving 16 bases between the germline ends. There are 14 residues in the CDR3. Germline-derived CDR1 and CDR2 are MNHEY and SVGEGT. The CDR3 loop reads CASSPIHMTDGYTF. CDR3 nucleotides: TGTGCCAGCAGTCCTATCCACATGACAGATGGCTACACCTTC.

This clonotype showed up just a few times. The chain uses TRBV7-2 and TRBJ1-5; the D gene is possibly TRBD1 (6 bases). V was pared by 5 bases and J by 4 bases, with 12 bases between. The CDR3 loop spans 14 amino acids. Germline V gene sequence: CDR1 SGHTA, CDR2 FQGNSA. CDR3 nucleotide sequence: TGTGCCAGCAGCCCCGCGACAGGAAATCAGCCCCAGCATTTT. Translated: CASSPATGNQPQHF.

CDR3 coding DNA: TGTGCCAGCAGCCAGAACCGGGGACAGGGGGCCTACGAGCAGTACTTC. Residues: CASSQNRGQGAYEQYF. The chain has TRBV7-9 and TRBJ2-7; 11 nucleotides line up with TRBD1. Germline loops: CDR1 SEHNR, CDR2 FQNEAQ (reference sequence). The CDR3 runs to 16 residues. J lost 2 bases, V lost 5 bases, and 8 bases had no gene match.

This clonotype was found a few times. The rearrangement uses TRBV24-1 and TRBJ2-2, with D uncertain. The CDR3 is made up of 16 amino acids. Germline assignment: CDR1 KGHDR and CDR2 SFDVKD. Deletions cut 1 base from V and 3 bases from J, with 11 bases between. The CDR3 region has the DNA TGTGCCACCAGTGATTTAGGCGGAATTCACACCGGGGAGCTGTTTTTT. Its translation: CATSDLGGIHTGELFF.

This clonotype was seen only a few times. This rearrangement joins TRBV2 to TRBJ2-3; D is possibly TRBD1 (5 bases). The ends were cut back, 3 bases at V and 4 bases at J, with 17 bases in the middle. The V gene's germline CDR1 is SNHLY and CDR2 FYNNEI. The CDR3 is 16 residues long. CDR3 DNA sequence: TGTGCCAGCAGTGATTTCGGGTCCTCAGGGCCAGATACGCAGTATTTT. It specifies CASSDFGSSGPDTQYF.

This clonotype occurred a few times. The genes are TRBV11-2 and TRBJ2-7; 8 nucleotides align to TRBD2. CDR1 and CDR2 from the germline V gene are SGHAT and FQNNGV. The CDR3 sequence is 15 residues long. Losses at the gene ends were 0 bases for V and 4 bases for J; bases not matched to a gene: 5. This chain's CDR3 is CASSLEAGVWYEQYF. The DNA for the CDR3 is TGTGCCAGCAGCTTAGAAGCGGGGGTTTGGTACGAGCAGTACTTC. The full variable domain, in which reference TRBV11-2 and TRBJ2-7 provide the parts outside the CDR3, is EAGVAQSPRYKIIEKRQSVAFWCNPISGHATLYWYQQILGQGPKLLIQFQNNGVVDDSQLPKDRFSAERLKGVDSTLKIQPAKLEDSAVYLCASSLEAGVWYEQYFGPGTRLTVT.

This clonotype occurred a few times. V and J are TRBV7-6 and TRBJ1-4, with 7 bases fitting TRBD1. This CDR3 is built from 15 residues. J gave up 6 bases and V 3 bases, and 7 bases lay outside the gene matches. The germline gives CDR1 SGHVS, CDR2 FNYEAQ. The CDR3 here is CASSFGTARDEKLFF. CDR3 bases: TGTGCCAGCAGCTTCGGGACAGCGCGGGATGAAAAACTGTTTTTT.

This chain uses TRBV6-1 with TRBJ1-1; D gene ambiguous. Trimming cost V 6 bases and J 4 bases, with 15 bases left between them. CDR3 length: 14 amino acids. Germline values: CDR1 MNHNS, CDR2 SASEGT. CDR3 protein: CASRPPRTRTEAFF. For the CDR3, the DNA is TGTGCCAGCAGACCCCCTCGTACGCGCACTGAAGCTTTCTTT.

CDR3 DNA sequence: TGTGCCAGCCACGGCAGGGAGAATGAAAAACTGTTTTTT. Protein sequence: CASHGRENEKLFF. This chain uses TRBV7-8 with TRBJ1-4, with TRBD1 as a possible D gene (5 bases). The ends were cut back, 8 bases at V and 5 bases at J, with 12 bases in the middle. CDR3 length: 13 residues. The germline CDR1 and CDR2 sequences are SGHVS and FQNEAQ.

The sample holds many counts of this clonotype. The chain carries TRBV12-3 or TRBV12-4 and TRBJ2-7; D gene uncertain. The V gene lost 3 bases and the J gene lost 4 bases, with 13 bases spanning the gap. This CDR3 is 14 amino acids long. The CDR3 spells CASSFSTEQYEQYF. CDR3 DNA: TGTGCCAGCAGTTTTTCGACTGAACAGTACGAGCAGTACTTC.

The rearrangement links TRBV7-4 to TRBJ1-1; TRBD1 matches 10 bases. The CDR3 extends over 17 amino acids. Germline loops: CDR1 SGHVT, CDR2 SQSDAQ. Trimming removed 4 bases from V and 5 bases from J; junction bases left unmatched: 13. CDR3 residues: CASSYPDRDRGGTEAFF. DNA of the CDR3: TGTGCCAGCAGCTACCCCGACCGGGACAGGGGAGGAACTGAAGCTTTCTTT.

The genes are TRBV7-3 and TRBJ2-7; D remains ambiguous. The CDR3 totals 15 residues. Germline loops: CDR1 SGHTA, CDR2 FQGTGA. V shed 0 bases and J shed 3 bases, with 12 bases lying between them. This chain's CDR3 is CASSLTGSNYYEQYF. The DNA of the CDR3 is TGTGCCAGCAGCTTAACCGGATCTAACTACTACGAGCAGTACTTC.

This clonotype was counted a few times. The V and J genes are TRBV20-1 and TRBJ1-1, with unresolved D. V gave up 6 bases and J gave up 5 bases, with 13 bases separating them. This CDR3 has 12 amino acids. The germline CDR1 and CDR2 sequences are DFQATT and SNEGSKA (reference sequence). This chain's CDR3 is CSAAQGLTEAFF. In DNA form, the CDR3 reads TGCAGTGCAGCTCAAGGATTGACTGAAGCTTTCTTT.

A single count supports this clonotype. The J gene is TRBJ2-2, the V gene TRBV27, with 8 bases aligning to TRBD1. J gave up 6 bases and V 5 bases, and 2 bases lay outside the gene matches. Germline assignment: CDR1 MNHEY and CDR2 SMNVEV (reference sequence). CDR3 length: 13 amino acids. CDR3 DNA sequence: TGTGCCAGCAGTATACAGGGGGCCGGGGAGCTGTTTTTT. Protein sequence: CASSIQGAGELFF.

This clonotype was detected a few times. CDR3 in amino acids: CASSSTSAEQFF. CDR3 sequence (DNA): TGTGCCAGCAGCTCGACTAGCGCGGAGCAGTTCTTC. The gene calls are TRBV2 and TRBJ2-1; 8 bases match TRBD2. CDR1 and CDR2 (germline): SNHLY, FYNNEI. V trimming: 6 bases; J trimming: 10 bases; junction bases outside the gene matches: 5. This CDR3 region has 12 residues.

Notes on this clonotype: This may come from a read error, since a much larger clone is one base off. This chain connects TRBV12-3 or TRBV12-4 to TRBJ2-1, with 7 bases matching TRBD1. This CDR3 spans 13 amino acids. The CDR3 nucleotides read TGTGTCAGCAGTTTGGGACAGTACAATGAGCAGTTCTTC. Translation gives CVSSLGQYNEQFF.

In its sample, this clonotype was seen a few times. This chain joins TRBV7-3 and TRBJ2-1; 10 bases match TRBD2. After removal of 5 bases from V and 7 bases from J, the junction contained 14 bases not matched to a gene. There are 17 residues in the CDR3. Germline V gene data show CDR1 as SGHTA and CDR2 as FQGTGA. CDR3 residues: CASSHLDGLAEQNEQFF. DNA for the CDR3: TGTGCCAGCAGCCACCTGGACGGACTAGCGGAACAGAATGAGCAGTTCTTC.

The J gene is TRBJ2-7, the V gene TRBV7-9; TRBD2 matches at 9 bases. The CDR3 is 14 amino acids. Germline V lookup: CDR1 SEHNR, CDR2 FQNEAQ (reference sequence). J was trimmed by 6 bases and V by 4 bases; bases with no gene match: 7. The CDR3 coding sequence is TGTGCCAGCAGCTCTGCGGCGGGGGGGCTCGAGCAGTACTTC. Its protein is CASSSAAGGLEQYF.